This TCR beta chain was documented in a study of blood T cell repertoires in COVID-19. Study at large: Acute and convalescent COVID-19 specimens originated in the United States, Italy and Spain.

Clones were read by immunoSEQ multiplex PCR, and TCRdb kept only the in-frame ones, dropping some. Among roughly 75,000 clones listed, 65% to 90% were seen once. Followed over time, Seattle patients had been enrolled while infection was active. CDR3 length equals 17 residues. The V gene lost 0 bases and the J gene lost 4 bases, with 18 bases spanning the gap. Germline V gene lookup returns CDR1 SEHNR and CDR2 FQNEAQ (reference sequence). The sequenced sample consisted of peripheral blood. The receptor was derived from a man aged 45-65 years with COVID-19, enrolled during active disease. This chain uses TRBV7-9 with TRBJ1-2; D perhaps matches TRBD1 (5 bases). The CDR3 coding sequence is TGTGCCAGCAGCTTAGCCGGGACGTGGAGGGTAGGCTATGGCTACACCTTC. It is translated as CASSLAGTWRVGYGYTF. The variable domain in full, with the rest retrieved from reference TRBV7-9 and TRBJ1-2, is DTGVSQNPRHKITKRGQNVTFRCDPISEHNRLYWYRQTLGQGPEFLTYFQNEAQLEKSRLLSDRFSAERPKGSFSTLEIQRTEQGDSAMYLCASSLAGTWRVGYGYTFGSGTRLTVV.